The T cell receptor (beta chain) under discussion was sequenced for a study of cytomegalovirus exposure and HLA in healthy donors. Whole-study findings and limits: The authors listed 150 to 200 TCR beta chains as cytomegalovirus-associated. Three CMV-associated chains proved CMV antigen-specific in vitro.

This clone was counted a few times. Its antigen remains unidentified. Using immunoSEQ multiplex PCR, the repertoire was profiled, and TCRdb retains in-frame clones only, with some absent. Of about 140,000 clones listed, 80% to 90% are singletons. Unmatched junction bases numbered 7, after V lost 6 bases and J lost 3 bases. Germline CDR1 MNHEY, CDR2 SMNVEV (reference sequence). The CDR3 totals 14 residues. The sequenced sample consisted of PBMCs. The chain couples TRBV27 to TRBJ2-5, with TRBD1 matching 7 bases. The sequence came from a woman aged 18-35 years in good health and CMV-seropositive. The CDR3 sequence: CASRTGQLKETQYF. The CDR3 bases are TGTGCCAGCAGGACGGGACAGCTAAAAGAGACCCAGTACTTC.